Below, 30 T cell receptor beta chains from the same sample are listed, as sequenced in a study of control samples from healthy donors and cancer patients. Using immunoSEQ multiplex PCR, the repertoire was profiled, and TCRdb retains in-frame clones only, with some absent. The table includes over 200,000 clones, roughly four fifths detected once. The source material was PBMCs. These receptors all stem from a woman aged 60-75 years with lung cancer.

The chain is built from TRBV7-2 and TRBJ2-7, with TRBD1 matching 9 bases. Germline V gene sequence: CDR1 SGHTA, CDR2 FQGNSA. The junction had 5 bases not matched to a gene; V was cut back by 5 bases and J by 3 bases. The CDR3 length is 14 residues. In DNA form, the CDR3 reads TGTGCCAGCAGCAAGACAGGGGGTAGCTACGAGCAGTACTTC. Protein product: CASSKTGGSYEQYF. The full variable domain, rest sourced from reference TRBV7-2 and TRBJ2-7, is GAGVSQSPSNKVTEKGKDVELRCDPISGHTALYWYRQSLGQGLEFLIYFQGNSAPDKSGLPSDRFSAERTGGSVSTLTIQRTQQEDSAVYLCASSKTGGSYEQYFGPGTRLTVT.

The chain recombines TRBV4-2 with TRBJ1-6; tentative D call: TRBD1 (5 bases). CDR1 LGHNA and CDR2 YNFKEQ come from the germline V gene. The V end lost 3 bases, the J end lost 7 bases, and 10 bases lay between the germline ends. CDR3 length: 14 residues. CDR3 nucleotides: TGTGCCAGCAGCCACACAGCAGGGAATTCACCCCTCCACTTT. It translates to CASSHTAGNSPLHF.

The chain joins TRBV15 to TRBJ2-7; the D gene is possibly TRBD2 (6 bases). This CDR3 contains 14 residues. Germline lookup yields CDR1 LNHNV and CDR2 YYDKDF (reference sequence). V shed 5 bases and J shed 5 bases, with 16 bases lying between them. CDR3 in amino acids: CATSPGTPRDEQYF. The CDR3, as DNA: TGTGCCACCAGCCCCGGGACTCCTCGAGACGAGCAGTACTTC.

The chain employs TRBV2 and TRBJ1-1; D is undetermined. Germline loops: CDR1 SNHLY, CDR2 FYNNEI. Trimming removed 6 bases from V and 6 bases from J, with 14 bases in between. The CDR3 runs to 13 residues. CDR3 DNA sequence: TGTGCCAGCAGCGTACTCAGCGGCGCTGAAGCTTTCTTT. Its protein is CASSVLSGAEAFF.

The J gene is TRBJ2-4, the V gene TRBV11-2; no firm D call. Trimming removed 6 bases from V and 5 bases from J, with 5 bases in between. Germline loops: CDR1 SGHAT, CDR2 FQNNGV. CDR3 length: 11 residues. CDR3 in amino acids: CASRSENIQYF. The DNA for the CDR3 is TGTGCCAGCAGAAGCGAAAACATTCAGTACTTC.

The chain uses TRBV6-4 and TRBJ2-7; unclear D gene. CDR1 is MRHNA, CDR2 SNTAGT, per germline. The CDR3 has 14 amino acids. V lost 5 bases and J lost 4, with 15 bases in between. The CDR3 region is CASSSVAGAYEQYF. As DNA, the CDR3 is TGTGCCAGCAGTTCGGTAGCAGGCGCTTACGAGCAGTACTTC.

The gene calls are TRBV18 and TRBJ2-2, with 9 bases matching TRBD2. Germline values: CDR1 KGHSH, CDR2 LQKENI. After removal of 6 bases from V and 2 bases from J, the junction contained 16 bases not matched to a gene. The CDR3 totals 19 residues. CDR3 protein: CASSRAISGSSANTGELFF. CDR3 coding DNA: TGTGCCAGCTCCCGAGCTATTAGCGGGAGCTCCGCTAACACCGGGGAGCTGTTTTTT. Together with reference TRBV18 and TRBJ2-2, the CDR3 gives the full variable domain: NAGVMQNPRHLVRRRGQEARLRCSPMKGHSHVYWYRQLPEEGLKFMVYLQKENIIDESGMPKERFSAEFPKEGPSILRIQQVVRGDSAAYFCASSRAISGSSANTGELFFGEGSRLTVL.

The genes are TRBV4-2 and TRBJ2-7; 11 bases line up with TRBD2. Germline CDR1 LGHNA, CDR2 YNFKEQ. This CDR3 is built from 16 residues. J lost 0 bases, V lost 1 base, and 2 bases had no gene match. This CDR3 is CASSQVAGGPSYEQYF. The CDR3 bases are TGTGCCAGCAGCCAAGTAGCGGGAGGGCCCTCCTACGAGCAGTACTTC.

This sequence joins TRBV4-1 and TRBJ1-4; 8 nucleotides line up with TRBD1. This CDR3 contains 14 residues. J lost 6 bases, V lost 6 bases, and 6 bases had no gene match. Germline CDR1 reads MGHRA; CDR2 reads YSYEKL. The CDR3 loop is CASRPQGAHEKLFF. The CDR3, as DNA: TGCGCCAGCAGACCGCAGGGGGCCCATGAAAAACTGTTTTTT.

The chain uses TRBV27 and TRBJ2-7; D possibly corresponds to TRBD2 (5 bases). V gave up 3 bases and J gave up 5 bases, with 14 bases separating them. Germline V CDR1 and CDR2: MNHEY, SMNVEV (reference sequence). CDR3 length equals 14 residues. CDR3 nucleotides: TGTGCCAGCAGTTTGGTAGGGAGCGGTCACGAGCAGTACTTC. This sequence encodes CASSLVGSGHEQYF.

This clone was recorded once. The V gene is TRBV7-3, the J gene TRBJ2-1, with 7 bases fitting TRBD1. Per the germline V gene, CDR1 is SGHTA and CDR2 is FQGTGA. This CDR3 has 15 amino acids. V dropped 2 bases and J dropped 2; count of bases not matched to a gene: 3. The DNA of the CDR3 is TGTGCCAGCAGCTTACTCGGGACAGCCTACAATGAGCAGTTCTTC. Amino acid sequence: CASSLLGTAYNEQFF.

The chain uses TRBV15 and TRBJ2-4; 12 bases match TRBD2. This CDR3 is built from 17 residues. From germline, CDR1 is LNHNV and CDR2 YYDKDF (reference sequence). Unmatched junction bases numbered 13, after V lost 8 bases and J lost 5 bases. The CDR3 DNA reads TGTGCCACCTCATTCGGAGCTAGCGGGGGGGCACAAAACATTCAGTACTTC. This translates into CATSFGASGGAQNIQYF. The full variable domain, in which reference TRBV15 and TRBJ2-4 provide the parts outside the CDR3, is DAMVIQNPRYQVTQFGKPVTLSCSQTLNHNVMYWYQQKSSQAPKLLFHYYDKDFNNEADTPDNFQSRRPNTSFCFLDIRSPGLGDTAMYLCATSFGASGGAQNIQYFGAGTRLSVL.

The rearrangement links TRBV6-2 or TRBV6-3 to TRBJ2-7; the D gene is possibly TRBD1 (6 bases). The V gene's germline CDR1 is MNHEY and CDR2 SVGEGT. Trimming stripped 4 bases from V and 2 bases from J, with 12 bases between. CDR3 length equals 14 residues. CDR3 nucleotide sequence: TGTGCCAGCAGTTCAAACAGGGTAGCCTACGAGCAGTACTTC. This translates into CASSSNRVAYEQYF.

The V call is TRBV5-5, the J call TRBJ2-2; 7 positions agree with TRBD2. J was trimmed by 8 bases and V by 5 bases; bases with no gene match: 12. From germline, CDR1 is SGHKS and CDR2 YYEKEE (reference sequence). This CDR3 contains 15 residues. DNA of the CDR3: TGTGCCAGCAGGCCGACTAGCCAGCCTGCGGGGGAGCTGTTTTTT. It is translated as CASRPTSQPAGELFF.

On this clone itself: In the same sample, other DNA sequences code for this CDR3. The gene calls are TRBV7-9 and TRBJ2-5; D is unclear. The CDR3 totals 13 residues. The V end lost 0 bases, the J end lost 5 bases, and 7 bases lay between the germline ends. Per germline, CDR1 SEHNR and CDR2 FQNEAQ (reference sequence). CDR3 nucleotides: TGTGCCAGCAGCTTAGCAGGGTCCGAGACCCAGTACTTC. It translates to CASSLAGSETQYF. Complete variable domain (other parts from reference TRBV7-9 and TRBJ2-5): DTGVSQNPRHKITKRGQNVTFRCDPISEHNRLYWYRQTLGQGPEFLTYFQNEAQLEKSRLLSDRFSAERPKGSFSTLEIQRTEQGDSAMYLCASSLAGSETQYFGPGTRLLVL.

CDR3 bases: TGCGCCAGCAGTCAAGTTGCCTCAGGGTGGAGGAATAGCAATCAGCCCCAGCATTTT. Translation: CASSQVASGWRNSNQPQHF. The chain links TRBV23-1 to TRBJ1-5; D is possibly TRBD1 (5 bases). TRBV23-1 is an open reading frame whose function is uncertain. The CDR3 runs 19 residues. V shed 2 bases and J shed 0 bases, with 20 bases lying between them.

The chain recombines TRBV5-1 with TRBJ1-2, with 9 nucleotides matching TRBD1. The CDR3 sequence is 15 residues long. The V and J ends lost 4 bases and 8 bases, in that order; junction bases with no gene match: 12. The germline V gene has CDR1 SGHRS and CDR2 YFSETQ. The CDR3: CASSEPPGQGRGYTF. The CDR3 DNA sequence: TGCGCCAGCAGCGAGCCCCCGGGACAGGGAAGGGGCTACACCTTC.

J is TRBJ1-6 and V is TRBV10-1; D is possibly TRBD1 (6 bases). The germline CDR1 and CDR2 sequences are WNHNN and SYGVQD (reference sequence). This CDR3 is 13 amino acids long. V shed 8 bases and J shed 9 bases, with 14 bases lying between them. This CDR3 reads CASVVGAGSPLHF. Here the CDR3 DNA reads TGCGCCAGCGTTGTGGGGGCTGGTTCACCCCTCCACTTT.

This rearrangement joins TRBV28 to TRBJ2-1; the match to TRBD2 covers 12 bases. Germline trimming cut 5 bases from V and 9 bases from J; bases unmatched to any gene: 8. Germline CDR1 reads MDHEN; CDR2 reads SYDVKM. The CDR3 loop spans 15 amino acids. The CDR3 DNA follows: TGTGCCAGCAGTCTAGCGGGAGGGCCTATCGTTGAGCAGTTCTTC. Encoded protein: CASSLAGGPIVEQFF.

The chain recombines TRBV2 with TRBJ2-5, with TRBD1 matching over 10 bases. CDR1 and CDR2 (germline): SNHLY, FYNNEI. This CDR3 spans 13 amino acids. J gave up 5 bases and V 8 bases, and 5 bases lay outside the gene matches. CDR3 DNA: TGTGCCAGCGCCCCGACAGGGGGCGAGACCCAGTACTTC. The encoded protein is CASAPTGGETQYF.

V usage is TRBV5-4 and J usage is TRBJ1-6; 9 nucleotides align to TRBD1. This CDR3 is 16 amino acids long. CDR1 SGHNT and CDR2 YYREEE come from the germline V gene (reference sequence). V lost 1 base, J lost 10 bases, and 9 bases stayed unmatched. CDR3: CASSLPTGGRNSPLHF. CDR3 bases: TGTGCCAGCAGCTTGCCGACAGGGGGTCGAAACTCACCCCTCCACTTT.

In DNA, the CDR3 is TGTGCCAGCAGTGAACCCGGGGCGAGCAATCAGCCCCAGCATTTT. Amino acid sequence: CASSEPGASNQPQHF. The chain employs TRBV2 and TRBJ1-5; D perhaps matches TRBD1 (5 bases). Germline assignment: CDR1 SNHLY and CDR2 FYNNEI. This CDR3 has 15 residues. V was cut by 2 bases and J by 1 base, with 9 bases left in between.

The V and J genes are TRBV28 and TRBJ2-7; 12 nucleotides match TRBD2. The CDR3 has 15 residues. Germline V gene sequence: CDR1 MDHEN, CDR2 SYDVKM. V was clipped by 7 bases and J by 6 bases; unmatched bases: 10. CDR3 in amino acids: CASTPRLAGVSEQYF. CDR3 DNA sequence: TGTGCCAGCACCCCGCGACTAGCGGGAGTTTCCGAGCAGTACTTC.

J is TRBJ2-3 and V is TRBV29-1, with D possibly being TRBD1 (5 bases). Looked up from germline, CDR1 is SQVTM and CDR2 is ANQGSEA. Trimming left V 2 bases short and J 0 bases short, with 6 bases between. The CDR3 sequence is 13 residues long. The CDR3 here is CSVERQSTDTQYF. In nucleotides, the CDR3 is TGCAGCGTTGAACGACAGAGCACAGATACGCAGTATTTT.

In its sample, this clone was seen once. The chain combines TRBV6-6 with TRBJ2-1; a weak D match, TRBD2 (7 bases). Germline assignment: CDR1 MNHNY and CDR2 SVGAGI (reference sequence). CDR3 length equals 15 residues. The germline V and J ends were trimmed by 4 bases and 6 bases, with 16 bases remaining between them. The CDR3 here is CASSSRGRGGNEQFF. The CDR3 nucleotides are TGTGCCAGCAGTTCCCGGGGGCGCGGGGGCAATGAGCAGTTCTTC.

The chain links TRBV19 to TRBJ2-7; D remains unclear. The V gene's germline CDR1 is LNHDA and CDR2 SQIVND (reference sequence). V lost 3 bases and J 3 bases, leaving 15 bases between the germline ends. CDR3 length: 15 amino acids. The CDR3 loop reads CASSMLDGPFYEQYF. The CDR3, as DNA: TGTGCCAGTAGTATGCTAGATGGTCCCTTCTACGAGCAGTACTTC.

The rearrangement links TRBV6-4 to TRBJ1-2; 7 bases map to TRBD1. CDR1 MRHNA and CDR2 SNTAGT come from the germline V gene. Trimming removed 8 bases from V and 8 bases from J; junction bases left unmatched: 14. This CDR3 comprises 14 residues. The CDR3 protein is CASSQEQGSGGYTF. The CDR3 DNA reads TGTGCCAGCTCTCAGGAACAGGGGTCGGGAGGCTACACCTTC.

This sequence joins TRBV5-1 and TRBJ1-2; D not resolved. Trimming shortened V by 7 bases and J by 1 base, and 5 bases separated the two germline ends. Germline CDR1 reads SGHRS; CDR2 reads YFSETQ. The CDR3 spans 11 residues. The CDR3 loop is CASGINYGYTF. In DNA form, the CDR3 reads TGCGCCAGCGGGATTAACTATGGCTACACCTTC.

The chain has TRBV5-4 and TRBJ2-7; tentative D call: TRBD1 (6 bases). Germline V gene sequence: CDR1 SGHNT, CDR2 YYREEE (reference sequence). This CDR3 has 12 amino acids. The V and J ends lost 3 bases and 5 bases respectively, with 9 bases between them. The CDR3 nucleotides read TGTGCCAGCAGCTCACAGGGTGACGAGCAGTACTTC. Its translation is CASSSQGDEQYF.

Comments on this clone: The identical CDR3 is also encoded by other nucleotide sequences in the sample. The chain is built from TRBV28 and TRBJ1-5; D unresolved. This CDR3 has 13 amino acids. The V gene's germline CDR1 is MDHEN and CDR2 SYDVKM. Between the trimmed V and J ends, which lost 5 bases and 0 bases, there was a span of 5 bases. The CDR3 spells CASSLLSNQPQHF. The CDR3 nucleotides are TGTGCCAGCAGTCTGCTTAGCAATCAGCCCCAGCATTTT.